The entry below gives a single TCR beta chain sequence along with its context. Its matching antigen is unknown. This CDR3 comprises 13 residues. V dropped 3 bases and J dropped 5 bases, with 10 bases sitting between them. Germline values: CDR1 MGHRA, CDR2 YSYEKL. This sample is part of a study of shared clonotypes between healthy human individuals. Points from the study as a whole: Read depth was anticipated to influence clonotype sharing among donors.

Generated by immunoSEQ multiplex PCR, the TCRdb table keeps only in-frame clones and is missing some. The sample lists roughly 2 million clones, 85% to 95% seen once, with 0.1% to 0.15% in the top ten. This chain links TRBV4-1 with TRBJ2-5; unclear D gene. Source material: naive CD4+ T cells sorted from blood. Subset specified: CD45RA+ positively selected. This clonotype was obtained from a man younger than 35 in good health. CDR3 amino acids: CASSQAPLETQYF. The DNA for the CDR3 is TGCGCCAGCAGCCAGGCTCCACTGGAGACCCAGTACTTC.